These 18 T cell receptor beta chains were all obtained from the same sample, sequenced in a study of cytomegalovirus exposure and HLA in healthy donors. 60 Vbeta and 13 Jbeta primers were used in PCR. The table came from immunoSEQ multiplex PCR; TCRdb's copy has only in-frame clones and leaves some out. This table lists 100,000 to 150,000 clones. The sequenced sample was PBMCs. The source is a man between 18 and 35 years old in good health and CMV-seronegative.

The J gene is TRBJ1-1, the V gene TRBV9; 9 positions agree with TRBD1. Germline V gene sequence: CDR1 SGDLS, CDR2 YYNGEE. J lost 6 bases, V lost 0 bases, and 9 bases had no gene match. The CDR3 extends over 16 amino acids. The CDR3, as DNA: TGTGCCAGCAGCGTAGGGGGAGACAGGGGGGTTGCTGAAGCTTTCTTT. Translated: CASSVGGDRGVAEAFF.

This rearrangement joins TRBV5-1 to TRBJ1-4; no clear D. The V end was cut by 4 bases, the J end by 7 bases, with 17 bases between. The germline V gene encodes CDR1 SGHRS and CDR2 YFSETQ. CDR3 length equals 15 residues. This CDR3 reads CASSGEGSLGEKLFF. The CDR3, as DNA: TGCGCCAGCAGCGGGGAGGGAAGCTTGGGTGAAAAACTGTTTTTT.

Here the CDR3 reads CASSLRGDGGELFF. CDR3 DNA sequence: TGTGCCAGCAGCCTGCGGGGCGACGGCGGGGAGCTGTTTTTT. V is TRBV5-5 and J is TRBJ2-2; D is possibly TRBD2 (6 bases). The CDR3 contains 14 residues. Trimming took 4 bases from V and 7 from J, leaving 14 bases between them. Germline values: CDR1 SGHKS, CDR2 YYEKEE (reference sequence). Filled out from reference TRBV5-5 and TRBJ2-2, the complete variable domain reads DAGVTQSPTHLIKTRGQQVTLRCSPISGHKSVSWYQQVLGQGPQFIFQYYEKEERGRGNFPDRFSARQFPNYSSELNVNALLLGDSALYLCASSLRGDGGELFFGEGSRLTVL.

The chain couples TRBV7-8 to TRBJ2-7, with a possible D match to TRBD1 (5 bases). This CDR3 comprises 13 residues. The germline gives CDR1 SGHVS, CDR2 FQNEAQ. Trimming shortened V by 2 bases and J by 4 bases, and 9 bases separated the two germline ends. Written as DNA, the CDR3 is TGTGCCAGCAGCTTAAGGACACTTTACGAGCAGTACTTC. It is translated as CASSLRTLYEQYF.

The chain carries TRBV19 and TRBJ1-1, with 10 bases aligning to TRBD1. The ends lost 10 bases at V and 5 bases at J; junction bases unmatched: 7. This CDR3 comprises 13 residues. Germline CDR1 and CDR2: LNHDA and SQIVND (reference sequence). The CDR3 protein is CATMGQGRTEAFF. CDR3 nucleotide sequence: TGTGCCACCATGGGACAGGGGAGAACTGAAGCTTTCTTT.

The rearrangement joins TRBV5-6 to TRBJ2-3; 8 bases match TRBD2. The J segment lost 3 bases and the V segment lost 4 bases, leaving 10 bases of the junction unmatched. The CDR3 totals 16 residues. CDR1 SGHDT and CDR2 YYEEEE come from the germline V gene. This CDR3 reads CASSATGGAPTDTQYF. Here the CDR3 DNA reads TGTGCCAGCAGCGCAACCGGGGGGGCCCCGACAGATACGCAGTATTTT.

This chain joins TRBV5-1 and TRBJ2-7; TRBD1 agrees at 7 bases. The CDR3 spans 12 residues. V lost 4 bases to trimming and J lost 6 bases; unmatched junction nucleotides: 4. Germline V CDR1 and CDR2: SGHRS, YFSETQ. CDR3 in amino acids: CASSHRGGEQYF. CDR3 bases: TGCGCCAGCAGCCACAGGGGCGGCGAGCAGTACTTC.

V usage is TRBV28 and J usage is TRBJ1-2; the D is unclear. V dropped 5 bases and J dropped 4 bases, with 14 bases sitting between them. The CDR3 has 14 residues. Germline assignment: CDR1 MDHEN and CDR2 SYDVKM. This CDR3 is CASSPIRGGYGYTF. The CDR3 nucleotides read TGTGCCAGCAGTCCTATACGGGGTGGCTATGGCTACACCTTC.

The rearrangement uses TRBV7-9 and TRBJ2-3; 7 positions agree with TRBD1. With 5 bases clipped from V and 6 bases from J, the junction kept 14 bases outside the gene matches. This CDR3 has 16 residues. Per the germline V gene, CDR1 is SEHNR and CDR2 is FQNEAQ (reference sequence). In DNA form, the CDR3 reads TGTGCCAGCAGCCCCCGGGACAGTAAAAGACGGGATACGCAGTATTTT. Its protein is CASSPRDSKRRDTQYF.

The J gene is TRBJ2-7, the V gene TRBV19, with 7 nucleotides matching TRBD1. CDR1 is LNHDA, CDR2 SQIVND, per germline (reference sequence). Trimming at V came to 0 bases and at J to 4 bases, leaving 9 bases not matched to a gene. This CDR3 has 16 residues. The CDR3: CASSIDLGDSRYEQYF. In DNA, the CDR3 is TGTGCCAGTAGTATAGATCTCGGGGACAGCAGGTACGAGCAGTACTTC.

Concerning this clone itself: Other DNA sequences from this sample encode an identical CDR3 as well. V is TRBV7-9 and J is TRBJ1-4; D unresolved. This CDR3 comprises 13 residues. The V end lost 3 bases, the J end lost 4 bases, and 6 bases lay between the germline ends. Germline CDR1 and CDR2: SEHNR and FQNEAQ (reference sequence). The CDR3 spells CASSLRVNEKLFF. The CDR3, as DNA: TGTGCCAGCAGCTTGCGAGTTAATGAAAAACTGTTTTTT.

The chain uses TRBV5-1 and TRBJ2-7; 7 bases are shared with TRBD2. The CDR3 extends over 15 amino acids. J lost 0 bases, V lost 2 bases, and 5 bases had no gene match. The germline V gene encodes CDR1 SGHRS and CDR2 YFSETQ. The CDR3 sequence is CASSLLGTTSYEQYF. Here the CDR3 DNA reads TGCGCCAGCAGCTTACTCGGGACTACCTCCTACGAGCAGTACTTC.

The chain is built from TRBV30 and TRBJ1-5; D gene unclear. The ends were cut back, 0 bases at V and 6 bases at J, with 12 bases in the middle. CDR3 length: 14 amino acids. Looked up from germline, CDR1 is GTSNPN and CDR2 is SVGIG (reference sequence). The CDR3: CAWSVLTAGQPQHF. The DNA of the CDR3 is TGTGCCTGGAGTGTATTAACAGCAGGTCAGCCCCAGCATTTT.

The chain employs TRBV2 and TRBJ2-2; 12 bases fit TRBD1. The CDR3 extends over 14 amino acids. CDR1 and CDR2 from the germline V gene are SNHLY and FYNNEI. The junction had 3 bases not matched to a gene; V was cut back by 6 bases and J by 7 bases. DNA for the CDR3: TGTGCCAGCAGGGGACAGGGGGCGGGCGGGGAGCTGTTTTTT. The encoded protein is CASRGQGAGGELFF.

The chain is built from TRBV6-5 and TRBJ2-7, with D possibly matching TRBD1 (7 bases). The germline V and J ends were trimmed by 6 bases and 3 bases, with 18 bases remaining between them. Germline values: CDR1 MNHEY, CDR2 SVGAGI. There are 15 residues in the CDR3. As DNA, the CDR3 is TGTGCCAGCAGGGGGGGCGGGACAGCAAACTACGAGCAGTACTTC. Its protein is CASRGGGTANYEQYF.

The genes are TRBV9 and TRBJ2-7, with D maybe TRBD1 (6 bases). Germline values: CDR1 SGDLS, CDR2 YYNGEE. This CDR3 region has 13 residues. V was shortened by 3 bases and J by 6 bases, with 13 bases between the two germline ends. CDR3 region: CASSATGSGEQYF. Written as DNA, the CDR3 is TGTGCCAGCAGCGCCACAGGGTCCGGCGAGCAGTACTTC.

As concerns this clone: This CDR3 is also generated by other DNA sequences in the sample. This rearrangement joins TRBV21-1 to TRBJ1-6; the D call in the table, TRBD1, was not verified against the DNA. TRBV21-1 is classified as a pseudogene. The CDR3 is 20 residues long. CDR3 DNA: TGTGCCAGCAGCAGCCTCAGGGACAGGCCTATCAGCTCCTATAATTCACCCCTCCACTTT. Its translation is CASSSLRDRPISSYNSPLHF.

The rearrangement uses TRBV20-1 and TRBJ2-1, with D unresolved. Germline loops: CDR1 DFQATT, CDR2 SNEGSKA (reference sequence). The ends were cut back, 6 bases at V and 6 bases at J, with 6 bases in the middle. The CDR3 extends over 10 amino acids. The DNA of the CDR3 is TGCAGTGCCTCGAGCAATGAGCAGTTCTTC. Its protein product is CSASSNEQFF.